Here is one T cell receptor beta chain with its context. This clone was seen once. What this receptor recognizes is not known. Per-nucleotide qualities are absent, and no much larger clonotype sits a single base away. What this sample's time point label stands for: cells obtained before transplantation from donor or recipient. CD3+CD4+ and CD3+CD8+ populations were FACS-sorted from unstimulated pre-transplant donor and recipient cells taken from spleen or lymph nodes. The V end loses 0 bases and the J end loses 0 bases, and a stretch of 11 bases separates them. The CDR3 has 16 amino acids, counting the end cysteine and phenylalanine. The retained sequence is limited to the CDR3, 48 bases, with the frame set at the first base. The germline V gene supplies CDR1 ENHRY and CDR2 SYGVKD. The sample belongs to a study of graft-versus-host responses after intestinal transplantation (dated by TCRdb to about 2021). For the wider study: Multivisceral, liver-intestinal, or isolated intestinal transplants were received by the recipients. Donor T cell macrochimerism was defined as a peak of at least 4% donor T cells among recipient peripheral blood mononuclear cells. Every recipient was given anti-thymocyte globulin induction, followed by about 3 years of maintenance tacrolimus and steroids. Of the 20 to 25 intestinal transplant recipients enrolled in the cohort, one of whom was a retransplant, 3 patients without pretransplant specimens were excluded. Graft-versus-host and host-versus-graft alloreactive T cell clones were tracked in the graft, circulation and bone marrow after intestinal transplantation using bulk TCR-beta CDR3 sequencing. To identify alloreactive clones, pre-transplant mixed lymphocyte reaction products were sequenced and compared with unstimulated pre-transplant donor and recipient T cells. Instead of going to the commercial service, samples from three later patients were sequenced in-house on an Illumina MiSeq and processed with MiXCR. Broad study findings and their caveats: The relatively low number and heterogeneity of intestinal transplant patients limited the conclusions. GvH clones were detected in recipient bone marrow, and some of these GvH clones were observed earlier in ileal mucosa or blood, consistent with an intestinal mucosal origin. In the allografts of patients with donor T cell macrochimerism, GvH to HvG T cell clonal ratios were high. Peak levels of circulating GvH clones were associated with declines in HvG clones early after transplant.

The library was obtained by the immunoSEQ multiplex PCR assay. In most patients, genomic DNA was isolated using the Qiagen DNeasy Blood and Tissue Kit and sent frozen to Adaptive Biotechnologies for TCR sequencing. Adaptive Biotechnologies carried out high-throughput TCR-beta CDR3 sequencing of genomic DNA for most patients. As for the authors' bioinformatics: Adaptive's ImmunoSEQ software supplied the TCR sequencing data for more than 15 patients, while MiXCR and VDJtools were used to process three other patients. To correct CD4 versus CD8 sorting errors, any sequence found in both subsets at a frequency ratio below 5:1 was removed. Because the origin of CDR3 nucleotide sequences shared between donor and recipient could not be assigned, those sequences were removed. To count as alloreactive, a clone needed at least 2-fold expansion over unstimulated cells and a minimum CFSE-low frequency of 0.002% (template counts) or 0.001% (read counts). Clones were considered mappable if detected in sequenced pre-transplant spleen, lymph node, or MLR CFSE-low populations of the donor or recipient. Cumulative frequency of alloreactive clones was calculated as a percentage of all sequences weighted by copy number. Entries here come from immuneACCESS through TCRdb and include only in-frame sequences with V and J called. Some clones fail to appear in such tables; in the studies checked, an unresolved V gene covers under half of the shortfall, and the cause of the remainder is unknown. That table is the source of V, J and clone size, and D and trimming were worked out from the DNA. A total of about 47,000 clones appear in this sample, 90% to 95% of them only once. About 0.23% of the sample rests with the top ten.

The sequenced sample was unstimulated CD8+ T cells sorted from spleen or lymph node cells, obtained before transplant. This sequence originates from a human donor who was the organ donor for an intestinal transplant. Rearrangement joined TRBV10-3 to TRBJ1-1; the D segment could be TRBD1, given 6 matching bases. The DNA reads TGTGCCATCAGTGAGTCGTGGGGGGACATGAACACTGAAGCTTTCTTT. Its amino acids are CAISESWGDMNTEAFF.